This T cell receptor (beta chain) was captured by sequencing in a study of neurological immune-mediated disorders. Study results and limitations: HTLV-1-associated myelopathy had the most TCR clonal expansion, whereas multiple sclerosis had the least (lower than in healthy controls). None of the CDR3 amino acid sequences of expanded clones were shared across subjects, and this suggested private repertoires in all groups.

This CDR3 has 13 residues. Germline CDR1 LGHDT, CDR2 YNNKEL (reference sequence). Trimming cost V 2 bases and J 7 bases, with 11 bases left between them. This clonotype was counted at least ten times. Its specificity is unknown. Synthesis of cDNA used 5'RACE (with 10-nucleotide random UMIs). TCRdb ran MiXCR on the 5' RACE reads and lists one entry per CDR3 protein. The data contain about 39,000 distinct CDR3 sequences, approximately 7% of them singletons. Volunteers attending a blood bank in Maryland, USA, served as healthy controls. This receptor was taken from a man aged 45-65 years in good health. The chain joins TRBV3-1 to TRBJ2-5; TRBD1 might be the D (8 bases). Sequenced input: CD4+ T cells from blood. CDR3 sequence: CASSQTGGATQYF. The CDR3 coding sequence is TGTGCCAGCAGCCAAACAGGGGGGGCGACCCAGTACTTC.